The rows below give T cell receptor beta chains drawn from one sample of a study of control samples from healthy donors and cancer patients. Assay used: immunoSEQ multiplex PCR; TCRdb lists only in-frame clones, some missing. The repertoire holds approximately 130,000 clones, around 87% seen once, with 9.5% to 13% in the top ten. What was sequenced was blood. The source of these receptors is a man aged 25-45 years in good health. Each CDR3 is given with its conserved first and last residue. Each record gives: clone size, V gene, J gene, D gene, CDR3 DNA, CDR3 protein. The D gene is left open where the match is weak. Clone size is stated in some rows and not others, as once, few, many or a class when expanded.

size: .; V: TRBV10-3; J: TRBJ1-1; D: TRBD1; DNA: TGTGCCATCAGTGAAAACACAGGGGTGGGCACTGAAGCTTTCTTT; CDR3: CAISENTGVGTEAFF
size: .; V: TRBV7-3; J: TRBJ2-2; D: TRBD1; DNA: TGTGCCAGCAGGCCCGGGACAGAAAACACCGGGGAGCTGTTTTTT; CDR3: CASRPGTENTGELFF
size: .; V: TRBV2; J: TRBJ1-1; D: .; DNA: TGTGCCAGCAGTGAGGACAACACTGAAGCTTTCTTT; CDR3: CASSEDNTEAFF
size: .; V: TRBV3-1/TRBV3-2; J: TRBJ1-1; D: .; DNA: TGTGCCAGCAGCCAAGTAAGCGGGGGCGACACTGAAGCTTTCTTT; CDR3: CASSQVSGGDTEAFF
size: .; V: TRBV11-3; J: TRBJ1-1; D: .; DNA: TGTGCCAGCAGCTTTTTTGGCGTGGGGAACACTGAAGCTTTCTTT; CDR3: CASSFFGVGNTEAFF
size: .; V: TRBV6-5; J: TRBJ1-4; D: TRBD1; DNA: TGTGCCAGCAGTTCCATACAGGGGGTGTCTAATGAAAAACTGTTTTTT; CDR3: CASSSIQGVSNEKLFF
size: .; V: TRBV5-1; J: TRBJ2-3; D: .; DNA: TGCGCCAGCAGCTTGCCCCGGGTCCCGAACCCAGATACGCAGTATTTT; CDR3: CASSLPRVPNPDTQYF
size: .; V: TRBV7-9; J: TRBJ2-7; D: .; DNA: TGTGCCAGCAGTCTAGGGGTGGACGAGCAGTACTTC; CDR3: CASSLGVDEQYF
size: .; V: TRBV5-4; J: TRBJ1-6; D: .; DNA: TGTGCCAGCAGCTTGGATCTCTATAATTCACCCCTCCACTTT; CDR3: CASSLDLYNSPLHF
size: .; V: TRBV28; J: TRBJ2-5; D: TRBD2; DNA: TGTGCCAGCAGTTTGGGAGGGCACGGGGAGACCCAGTACTTC; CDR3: CASSLGGHGETQYF
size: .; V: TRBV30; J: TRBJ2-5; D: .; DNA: TGTGCCTGGAGTGCCCAACGGGGCCCCCAGTACTTC; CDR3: CAWSAQRGPQYF
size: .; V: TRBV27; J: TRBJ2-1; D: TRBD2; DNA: TGTGCCAGCAGTTTTGGGGGGGCCTACAATGAGCAGTTCTTC; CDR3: CASSFGGAYNEQFF
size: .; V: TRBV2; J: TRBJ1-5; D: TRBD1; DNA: TGTGCCAGCAGGGGGGGACAGCTTCAGCCCCAGCATTTT; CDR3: CASRGGQLQPQHF
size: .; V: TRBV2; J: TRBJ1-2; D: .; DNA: TGTGCCAGCAGTGACCGAGGCTATGGCTACACCTTC; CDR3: CASSDRGYGYTF
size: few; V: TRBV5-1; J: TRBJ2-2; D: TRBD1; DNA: TGCGCCAGCAGCTTACTGACAGGGCCGACGAACACCGGGGAGCTGTTTTTT; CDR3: CASSLLTGPTNTGELFF
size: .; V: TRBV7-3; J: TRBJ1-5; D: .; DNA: TGTGCCAGCAGCCGGGCCAGGGATCAGCCCCAGCATTTT; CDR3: CASSRARDQPQHF
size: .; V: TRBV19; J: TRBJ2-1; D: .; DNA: TGTGCCAGTAGCGGCGGGCTTTTTTCGAGCTCCTACAATGAGCAGTTCTTC; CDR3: CASSGGLFSSSYNEQFF
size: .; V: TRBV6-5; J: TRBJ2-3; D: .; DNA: TGTGCCAGCAGACCCCAGGGTTCCCTCCATACGCAGTATTTT; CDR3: CASRPQGSLHTQYF
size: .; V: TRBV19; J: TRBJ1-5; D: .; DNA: TGTGCCAGTAGTAACCGACAGTCTAGCAATCAGCCCCAGCATTTT; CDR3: CASSNRQSSNQPQHF
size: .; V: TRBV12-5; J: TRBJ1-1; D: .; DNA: TGTGCTAGTGGTTTGGGAGAAACGGGGTCCGCTTTCTTT; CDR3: CASGLGETGSAFF
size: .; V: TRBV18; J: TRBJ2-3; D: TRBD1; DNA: TGTGCCAGCTCACCACCTGGGGACAGGGGGCAAGATACGCAGTATTTT; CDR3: CASSPPGDRGQDTQYF
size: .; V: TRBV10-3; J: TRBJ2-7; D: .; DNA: TGTGCCATCAGTGAGTCTGGGCTATACTACGAGCAGTACTTC; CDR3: CAISESGLYYEQYF
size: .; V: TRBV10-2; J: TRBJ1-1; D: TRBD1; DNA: TGCGCCAGCAGTCAACAGGGGTCCGACACTGAAGCTTTCTTT; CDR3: CASSQQGSDTEAFF
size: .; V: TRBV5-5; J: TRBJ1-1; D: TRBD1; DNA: TGTGCCAGCAGCTGGACAGGGGCCACTGAAGCTTTCTTT; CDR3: CASSWTGATEAFF
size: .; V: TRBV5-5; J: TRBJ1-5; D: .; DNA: TGTGCCAGCAGCTTGGAGGGGGTGATCAATCAGCCCCAGCATTTT; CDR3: CASSLEGVINQPQHF
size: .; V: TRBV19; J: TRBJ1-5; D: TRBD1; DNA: TGTGCCAGTAGCCACGACAGGGGAGGTCAGCCCCAGCATTTT; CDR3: CASSHDRGGQPQHF
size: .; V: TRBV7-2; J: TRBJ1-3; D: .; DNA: TGTGCCAGCAGTCCGGACAGATACTCTGGAAACACCATATATTTT; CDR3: CASSPDRYSGNTIYF
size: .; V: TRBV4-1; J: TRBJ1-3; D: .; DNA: TGCGCCAGCAGCCCCGGGACCGGTACTGGAAACACCATATATTTT; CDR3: CASSPGTGTGNTIYF
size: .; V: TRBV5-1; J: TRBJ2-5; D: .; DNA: TGCGCCAGCAGCTTGTCCGGTACCGGGGAGACCCAGTACTTC; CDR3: CASSLSGTGETQYF
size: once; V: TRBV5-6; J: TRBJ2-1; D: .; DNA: TGTGCCAGCAGCTTGGCAGGTCTAATAAGGGAGCAGTTCTTC; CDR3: CASSLAGLIREQFF
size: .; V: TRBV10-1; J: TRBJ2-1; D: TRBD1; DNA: TGCGCCAGCAGTATGGGACAGGGATACAATGAGCAGTTCTTC; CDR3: CASSMGQGYNEQFF
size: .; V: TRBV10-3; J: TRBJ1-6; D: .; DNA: TGTGCCTCATGTCCCGGCCAAAGTAACGGTTCACCCCTCCACTTT; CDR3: CASCPGQSNGSPLHF
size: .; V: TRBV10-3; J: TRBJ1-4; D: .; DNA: TGTGCCATCAGTGAGTCGAGGGGTGGGGAAAAACTGTTTTTT; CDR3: CAISESRGGEKLFF
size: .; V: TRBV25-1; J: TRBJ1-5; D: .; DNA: TGTGCCAGCAGTGAGGTAGGAAGCAATCAGCCCCAGCATTTT; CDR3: CASSEVGSNQPQHF
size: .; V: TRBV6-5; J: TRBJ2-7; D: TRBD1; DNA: TGTGCCAGCAGTTATGGGACAGGGGGCACTTACGAGCAGTACTTC; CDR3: CASSYGTGGTYEQYF
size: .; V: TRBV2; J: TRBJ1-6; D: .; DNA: TGTGCCAGCAGTCCGCGACAGCTGGACAATTCACCCCTCCACTTT; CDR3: CASSPRQLDNSPLHF
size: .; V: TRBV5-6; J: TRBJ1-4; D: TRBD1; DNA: TGTGCCAGCAGCTTTACAGGGGCTTGGGATGAAAAACTGTTTTTT; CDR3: CASSFTGAWDEKLFF
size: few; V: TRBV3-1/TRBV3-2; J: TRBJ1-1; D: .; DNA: TGTGCCAGCAGCCAGGGAGTTGAAGCTTTCTTT; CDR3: CASSQGVEAFF
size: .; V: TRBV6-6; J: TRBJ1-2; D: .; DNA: TGTGCCAGCACCGCAGGGTCCTATGGCTACACCTTC; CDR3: CASTAGSYGYTF
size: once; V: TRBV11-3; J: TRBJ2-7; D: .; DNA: TGTGCCAGCAGCTTAGGACTCGACTACGAGCAGTACTTC; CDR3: CASSLGLDYEQYF
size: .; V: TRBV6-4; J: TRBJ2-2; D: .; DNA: TGTGCCAGCAGTGTACAGGAGACCGGGGAGCTGTTTTTT; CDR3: CASSVQETGELFF